This TCR beta chain emerged from a study of yellow fever vaccine responses in identical twins. Study findings and constraints: After vaccination, twins' T cell response reportedly seemed partly convergent, partly personalized.

TCRdb re-called the RT-PCR reads through MiXCR, storing one row per CDR3 protein. The sample holds some 15,000 distinct CDR3 sequences, roughly 84% seen once. This CDR3 is built from 12 residues. Trimming removed 4 bases from V and 8 bases from J; junction bases left unmatched: 2. The germline gives CDR1 SGHRS, CDR2 YFSETQ. Remarks on this clonotype: Its specificity is not known.

The TCR sequence derives from a woman between 18 and 30 years old who received the yellow fever vaccine. This chain connects TRBV5-1 to TRBJ2-1; 8 nucleotides match TRBD2. The sample was T cells from blood (PBMCs), unsorted or a sorted subset (not recorded which), taken before or after yellow fever vaccination (not recorded which). In DNA form, the CDR3 reads TGCGCCAGCAGCCCGGGACTAGATGAGCAGTTCTTC. Protein sequence: CASSPGLDEQFF.